Sequencing of this TCR beta chain was carried out in a study of T cells in Graves' hyperthyroidism and ophthalmopathy (dated by TCRdb to between 2018 and 2020). With regard to the full study: Peripheral blood samples were taken at initial diagnosis, before any treatment was given. To identify distinguishing TCR V-J signatures, a discovery cohort of around 100 patients was used, comprising 40 to 45 with Graves' ophthalmopathy and approximately 58 with stable Graves' hyperthyroidism. Whether ophthalmopathy could be predicted prospectively was tested in an independent validation cohort made up of roughly 20 hyperthyroidism patients plus 17 patients who later progressed to ophthalmopathy. The 100 discovery patients were randomly split 7:3 into training and test sets. In six Graves' hyperthyroidism patients, the study also compared T-cell repertoires from thyroid tissue with T-cell repertoires from blood. After blood sampling, hyperthyroidism patients were treated with methimazole at a starting dose of 30 mg daily, and ophthalmopathy patients were treated with high-dose intravenous methylprednisolone. TCR Vbeta CDR3 sequencing of some 140 peripheral blood samples (over 40 ophthalmopathy, some 75 hyperthyroidism and roughly 17 progressor patients) is reported in the paper. Overall study outcomes, separate from this receptor: Ophthalmopathy was separated from stable hyperthyroidism by a 13 V-J signature model, with roughly 88% sensitivity and 81% to 83% specificity obtained in cross-validation and 80%/75% obtained in testing. Sample size was not statistically predetermined, and investigators were not blinded to group allocation. Most expanded thyroid clonotypes (frequency above 0.001) were also detected in blood, a finding suggesting that blood repertoires may reflect thyroid immune responses. In validation, the model predicted progression to ophthalmopathy a median of roughly 6.2 months before onset, with approximately 68% sensitivity and roughly 79% specificity.

Reading from cysteine to phenylalanine, the CDR3 counts 13 amino acids. Kept here is only the CDR3 DNA, which spans 39 bases and is read in frame from base 1. Sequences PRHDT (CDR1) and FYEKMQ (CDR2) are obtained from the germline V gene (reference sequence). Unmatched junction bases come to 3, with V trimmed by 3 bases and J by 5 bases. TCR beta CDR3 regions were amplified from RNA transcripts. The TCR CDR3 was subjected to a first round of RT-PCR using the HTBI primer set and the Qiagen OneStep RT-PCR kit. Libraries were constructed in a second round of multiplex PCR, after which size selection and purification were performed. Sequencing of the libraries was done on an Illumina HiSeq2000 using paired-end 100 bp reads. Concerning the study's data processing: SOAPnuke was used to process the raw data, with reads discarded if the reads contained adapters or uncalled bases, had a mean Phred below 15, or lacked an exact constant-primer or identifier match. COPE v1.2.5 was used to merge high-quality paired reads, and clonotypes were defined as unique nucleotide sequences. MiTCR v1.1 was used to align clonotypes to the IMGT TRBV, TRBD and TRBJ reference segments. The analysis included only V-J combinations with a frequency above 0.0001, which together covered about 99% of the repertoires. A TCS score was defined as the ratio between F50 (clonal expansion) and ExV (chaos), using BLOSUM62-based TCRdist between CDR3 peptides within each V-J. Welch's t-statistics and random forest reduced fewer than 600 V-J features to some 14, which were used in a naive Bayes classifier (R e1071). TCRdb trimmed public reads at Q25 via fastp, called clones via MiXCR and kept in-frame beta chains. All rows with the same CDR3 protein become a single entry with the most common DNA and genes. The V and J calls, along with clone size, are taken from TCRdb and not from the paper's own processing. The sample has around 350,000 distinct CDR3 sequences on record, 15% to 19% of them singletons. Around a quarter of the sample goes to the ten largest clones.

In regard to this clonotype: This clone's antigen is unknown. There are no base qualities to consult, and no much larger clone falls within one base.

The hyperthyroidism patients were between 18 and 65 years old and newly diagnosed, with a disease duration of less than 2 months. Exclusion was applied to patients with uncontrolled infections, other autoimmune diseases, pregnancy or lactation. Diagnoses relied on clinical symptoms, serum thyroxine and TRAb, thyroid ultrasound and orbital computed tomography. Blood from progressor patients was drawn when they were first diagnosed with hyperthyroidism, before any ophthalmopathy symptoms appeared. PBMCs were isolated from approximately 10 ml of fresh peripheral blood by Ficoll-Paque density gradient centrifugation. Progressor patients were defined as those initially diagnosed with Graves' hyperthyroidism in whom ophthalmopathy developed during follow-up. Total RNA was extracted using Trizol reagent, and RNA quality was assessed on an Agilent 2100 Bioanalyzer.

The chain is encoded by TRBV13 joined to TRBJ2-5; a stretch of 7 junction bases matches TRBD2. The TCR comes from a woman under 30 with Graves' hyperthyroidism that later progressed to Graves' ophthalmopathy. The sample consisted of blood. The CDR3 protein is CASSLREGETQYF. The sequenced DNA: TGTGCCAGCAGCTTGAGGGAGGGGGAGACCCAGTACTTC.